The source of this TCR beta chain is a study of cytomegalovirus exposure and HLA in healthy donors. The primer mix had 60 Vbeta and 13 Jbeta primers. Using immunoSEQ multiplex PCR, the repertoire was profiled, and TCRdb retains in-frame clones only, with some absent. The sample records about 170,000 clones, 70% to 90% being singletons. V lost 2 bases to trimming and J lost 3 bases, with 10 bases between them. Germline CDR1 is SGHTA and CDR2 is FQGNSA. CDR3 size: 14 residues. The specimen was PBMCs. The clonotype was recovered from a man aged 25-40 years in good health and CMV-seropositive. This chain connects TRBV7-2 to TRBJ1-1, with D uncertain. The CDR3 loop is CASSLMAGYTEAFF. In DNA, the CDR3 is TGTGCCAGCAGCTTAATGGCAGGATACACTGAAGCTTTCTTT.